Listed here are 20 T cell receptor beta chains from one sample, sequenced in a study of T cells after yellow fever vaccination (dated by TCRdb to between 2018 and 2020). The sample's treatment or condition label is to be understood as: live attenuated yellow fever vaccine strain. Receptor libraries were prepared by 5' RACE. Sequencer: Illumina NovaSeq 6000. Using fastp trimming at Q25 and MiXCR clonotype assembly, TCRdb reanalyzed the public sequencing data and kept in-frame beta chains. Entries that share a CDR3 protein sequence are merged under the most common genes and DNA. The sample data list roughly 400,000 distinct CDR3 sequences, and 15% to 20% of these were observed just once. Around 17% of the sample belongs to the ten largest clones. The sample in question was PBMCs, obtained before the yellow fever booster vaccination. Receptor source: a man between 18 and 35 years old who received the YFV17D yellow fever vaccine.

The chain is built from TRBV4-2 and TRBJ1-6; 7 bases agree with TRBD1. Trimming at V came to 0 bases and at J to 6 bases, leaving 5 bases not matched to a gene. Germline CDR1 LGHNA, CDR2 YNFKEQ. CDR3 length: 16 residues. CDR3 sequence: CASSQEGGTVNSPLHF. The DNA for the CDR3 is TGTGCCAGCAGCCAAGAGGGAGGGACAGTTAATTCACCCCTCCACTTT.

DNA for the CDR3: TGTGCCAGCAGCTTGGGGACTAGCGGGGCCACAGATACGCAGTATTTT. Its protein is CASSLGTSGATDTQYF. The chain carries TRBV7-6 and TRBJ2-3, with TRBD2 matching over 13 bases. V dropped 3 bases and J dropped 2; count of bases not matched to a gene: 2. CDR1 and CDR2 from the germline V gene are SGHVS and FNYEAQ. This CDR3 spans 16 amino acids.

This clonotype was counted between two and nine times. V usage is TRBV7-9 and J usage is TRBJ2-7, with D tentatively TRBD2 (5 bases). The germline CDR1 and CDR2 sequences are SEHNR and FQNEAQ (reference sequence). V was shortened by 1 base and J by 6 bases, with 13 bases between the two germline ends. The CDR3 length is 14 residues. CDR3 DNA sequence: TGTGCCAGCAGCTTAGTTTCGGGCAGCGGCGAGCAGTACTTC. This translates into CASSLVSGSGEQYF.

This clonotype has more than one count but fewer than ten. The gene calls are TRBV6-5 and TRBJ1-3, with no clear D. The CDR3 spans 14 residues. Trimming pared 4 bases from V and 2 bases from J, leaving 9 bases between. Germline CDR1 is MNHEY and CDR2 is SVGAGI. CDR3 residues: CASSFDSAGNTIYF. CDR3 DNA sequence: TGTGCCAGCAGTTTCGACTCCGCTGGAAACACCATATATTTT.

CDR3 region: CASSSRGGITGELFF. Written as DNA, the CDR3 is TGTGCCAGCAGTTCCCGGGGAGGTATCACCGGGGAGCTGTTTTTT. The rearrangement links TRBV6-5 to TRBJ2-2; possibly TRBD2 for D (6 bases). Germline CDR1 and CDR2: MNHEY and SVGAGI. This CDR3 comprises 15 residues. The V end was cut by 4 bases, the J end by 4 bases, with 13 bases between.

This clonotype occurred a few times. The chain joins TRBV9 to TRBJ2-7; D might be TRBD1 (5 bases). The CDR3 is 13 residues long. The ends were cut back, 3 bases at V and 5 bases at J, with 12 bases in the middle. The germline gives CDR1 SGDLS, CDR2 YYNGEE. This CDR3 reads CASSETDTHEQYF. The DNA of the CDR3 is TGTGCCAGCAGCGAGACAGATACCCACGAGCAGTACTTC. Supplemented by reference TRBV9 and TRBJ2-7, the full variable domain reads DSGVTQTPKHLITATGQRVTLRCSPRSGDLSVYWYQQSLDQGLQFLIQYYNGEERAKGNILERFSAQQFPDLHSELNLSSLELGDSALYFCASSETDTHEQYFGPGTRLTVT.

The chain is built from TRBV5-1 and TRBJ2-1; 7 bases are a match to TRBD1. The junction had 9 bases not matched to a gene; V was cut back by 6 bases and J by 0 bases. Germline V gene sequence: CDR1 SGHRS, CDR2 YFSETQ. The CDR3 contains 16 residues. The CDR3: CASIRGTPDSYNEQFF. The CDR3 DNA follows: TGCGCCAGCATCAGGGGGACGCCGGACTCCTACAATGAGCAGTTCTTC.

In this sample, this clonotype turned up a few times. The chain recombines TRBV5-1 with TRBJ2-3, with a possible D match to TRBD1 (5 bases). CDR1 SGHRS and CDR2 YFSETQ come from the germline V gene. Trimming pared 3 bases from V and 0 bases from J, leaving 8 bases between. The CDR3 has 14 residues. For the CDR3, the DNA is TGCGCCAGCAGCTCGACAGCGAGCACAGATACGCAGTATTTT. Amino acid sequence: CASSSTASTDTQYF.

The V call is TRBV29-1, the J call TRBJ2-2; 8 bases line up with TRBD1. The CDR3 has 14 residues. Germline CDR1 is SQVTM and CDR2 is ANQGSEA. V dropped 4 bases and J dropped 7; count of bases not matched to a gene: 8. The CDR3 is CSVGSHTGGGELFF. Here the CDR3 DNA reads TGCAGCGTTGGTTCCCATACAGGGGGCGGGGAGCTGTTTTTT.

This clonotype was counted a few times. The chain has TRBV6-2 or TRBV6-3 and TRBJ2-7; D call uncertain. V shed 7 bases and J shed 1 base, with 11 bases lying between them. From germline, CDR1 is MNHEY and CDR2 SVGEGT. The CDR3 runs to 13 residues. The CDR3 reads CASTLAGSYEQYV. For the CDR3, the DNA is TGTGCCAGCACCCTGGCAGGTTCCTACGAGCAGTACGTC.

This clonotype occurred a few times. The CDR3 sequence is CASSLGRGRSEQYV. The DNA of the CDR3 is TGTGCCAGCAGCTTAGGCAGGGGGAGGTCCGAGCAGTACGTC. This chain joins TRBV7-2 and TRBJ2-7; perhaps TRBD1 as D (7 bases). The CDR3 is made up of 14 amino acids. Trimming took 1 base from V and 6 from J, leaving 13 bases between them. The germline CDR1 and CDR2 sequences are SGHTA and FQGNSA.

This clonotype was recorded a few times. The CDR3 spells CASSITGPDTQYF. The CDR3 DNA is TGCGCCAGCAGCATCACCGGGCCAGATACGCAGTATTTT. The V gene is TRBV5-1, the J gene TRBJ2-3; the D is unclear. The CDR3 spans 13 residues. Germline CDR1 is SGHRS and CDR2 is YFSETQ. V shed 4 bases and J shed 4 bases, with 10 bases lying between them. Combining the CDR3 with reference TRBV5-1 and TRBJ2-3 gives the whole variable domain KAGVTQTPRYLIKTRGQQVTLSCSPISGHRSVSWYQQTPGQGLQFLFEYFSETQRNKGNFPGRFSGRQFSNSRSEMNVSTLELGDSALYLCASSITGPDTQYFGPGTRLTVL.

This clonotype was picked up a small number of times. The chain combines TRBV5-1 with TRBJ2-2; perhaps TRBD2 as D (6 bases). V was trimmed by 3 bases and J by 0 bases, leaving 9 bases between them. The CDR3 loop spans 15 amino acids. Germline CDR1 reads SGHRS; CDR2 reads YFSETQ. In DNA, the CDR3 is TGCGCCAGCAGCTATGGAGGGGCGAACACCGGGGAGCTGTTTTTT. It codes for CASSYGGANTGELFF.

A single count supports this clonotype. This rearrangement joins TRBV5-1 to TRBJ1-6; the D is unclear. Germline values: CDR1 SGHRS, CDR2 YFSETQ. This CDR3 region has 13 residues. V shed 4 bases and J shed 10 bases, with 12 bases lying between them. The CDR3 spells CASSETGPSPLHF. The CDR3 DNA follows: TGCGCCAGCAGCGAGACCGGGCCCTCACCCCTCCACTTT.

This clonotype was seen a handful of times. The chain recombines TRBV7-9 with TRBJ2-3; D unresolved. The germline CDR1 and CDR2 sequences are SEHNR and FQNEAQ (reference sequence). The V and J ends lost 5 bases and 0 bases respectively, with 12 bases between them. This CDR3 has 15 amino acids. This CDR3 is CASSPSSVSTDTQYF. As DNA, the CDR3 is TGTGCCAGCAGCCCTTCCTCGGTTAGCACAGATACGCAGTATTTT.

This chain links TRBV28 with TRBJ2-1; the D gene could be TRBD1 or TRBD2 (5 bases each). V lost 7 bases and J lost 4, with 14 bases in between. The CDR3 is 14 amino acids. Germline V CDR1 and CDR2: MDHEN, SYDVKM. CDR3 region: CASTAQGDYNEQFF. Written as DNA, the CDR3 is TGTGCCAGCACCGCGCAGGGAGATTACAATGAGCAGTTCTTC.

This CDR3 is CASSNTGTGDEKLFF. DNA of the CDR3: TGCGCCAGCAGCAACACCGGGACAGGGGACGAAAAACTGTTTTTT. The rearrangement links TRBV5-1 to TRBJ1-4, with TRBD1 matching over 10 bases. Germline-derived CDR1 and CDR2 are SGHRS and YFSETQ. V lost 4 bases to trimming and J lost 8 bases; unmatched junction nucleotides: 8. The length of the CDR3 is 15 residues.

The CDR3 protein is CSARKGLVIYNEQFF. The CDR3 coding sequence is TGCAGTGCTAGGAAGGGACTAGTTATATACAATGAGCAGTTCTTC. V gene TRBV20-1 combines with J gene TRBJ2-1; 8 bases fit TRBD2. Germline trimming cut 3 bases from V and 4 bases from J; bases unmatched to any gene: 8. Per the germline V gene, CDR1 is DFQATT and CDR2 is SNEGSKA (reference sequence). The CDR3 contains 15 residues.

This clonotype was seen ten or more times. The gene calls are TRBV6-2 or TRBV6-3 and TRBJ1-1; unclear D gene. Looked up from germline, CDR1 is MNHEY and CDR2 is SVGEGT. Trimming left V 2 bases short and J 0 bases short, with 7 bases between. This CDR3 spans 14 amino acids. CDR3 residues: CASSYDRMNTEAFF. CDR3 bases: TGTGCCAGCAGTTACGACCGTATGAACACTGAAGCTTTCTTT.

The CDR3 nucleotides are TGTGCCAGCAGCCTGGATAAGGGACTAGCGGGGGGCCCCCAAGAGACCCAGTACTTC. Protein sequence: CASSLDKGLAGGPQETQYF. V is TRBV7-8 and J is TRBJ2-5; 15 bases align to TRBD2. The germline V gene encodes CDR1 SGHVS and CDR2 FQNEAQ. The length of the CDR3 is 19 residues. J was trimmed by 1 base and V by 5 bases; bases with no gene match: 11.